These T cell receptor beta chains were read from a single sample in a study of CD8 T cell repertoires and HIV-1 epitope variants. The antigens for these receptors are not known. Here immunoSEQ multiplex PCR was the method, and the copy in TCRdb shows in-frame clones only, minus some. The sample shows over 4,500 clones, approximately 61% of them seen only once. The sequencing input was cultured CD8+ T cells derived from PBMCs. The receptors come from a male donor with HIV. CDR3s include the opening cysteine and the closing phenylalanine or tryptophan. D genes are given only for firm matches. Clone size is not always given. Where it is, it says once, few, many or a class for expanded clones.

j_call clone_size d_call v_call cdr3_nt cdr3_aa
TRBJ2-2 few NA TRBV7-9 TGTGCCAGCAGCTTGAAGAGTTCTGGGGAGCTGTTTTTT CASSLKSSGELFF
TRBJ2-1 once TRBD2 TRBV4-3 TGCGCCAGCAGCCAAGATTCAGCTAGCGGGGGCCCCTACAATGAGCAGTTCTTC CASSQDSASGGPYNEQFF
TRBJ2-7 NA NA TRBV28 TGTGCCAGCAGTCCCTCCGGGACAACCTACGAGCAGTACTTC CASSPSGTTYEQYF
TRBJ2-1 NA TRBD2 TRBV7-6 TGTGCCAGCAGCTCGGGACTAGCGGTCTACAATGAGCAGTTCTTC CASSSGLAVYNEQFF
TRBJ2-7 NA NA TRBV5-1 TGCGCCAGCAGCCCATGGGACGGCTACGAGCAGTACTTC CASSPWDGYEQYF
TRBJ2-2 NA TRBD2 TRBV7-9 TGTGCCAGCAGCTTAGTCCTAGCGGGTCCGAACACCGGGGAGCTGTTTTTT CASSLVLAGPNTGELFF
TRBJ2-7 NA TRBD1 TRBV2 TGTGCCAGCGGACAGGTCACCTACGAGCAGTACTTC CASGQVTYEQYF
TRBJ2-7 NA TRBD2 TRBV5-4 TGTGCCAGCAGCCGGAGACTAGCGGGAGACGAGCAGTACTTC CASSRRLAGDEQYF
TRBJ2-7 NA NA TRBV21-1 TGTGCCAGCAGCACACCGACAGGGGCAAGCGGGATCAACGAGCAGTACTTC CASSTPTGASGINEQYF
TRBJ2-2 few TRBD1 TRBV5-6 TGTGCCAGCAGCTTGGGAGGACAGGGGACCACGAACACCGGGGAGCTGTTTTTT CASSLGGQGTTNTGELFF
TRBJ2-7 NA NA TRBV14 TGTGCCAGCAGCCAGTACTACGAGCAGTACTTC CASSQYYEQYF
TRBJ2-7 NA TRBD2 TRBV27 TGTGCCAGCAGTTTTAGCGGGGGGAGCTACGAGCAGTACTTC CASSFSGGSYEQYF
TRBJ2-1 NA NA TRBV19 TGTGCCAGTAGTAGCAGCCCGGCCAATGAGCAGTTCTTC CASSSSPANEQFF
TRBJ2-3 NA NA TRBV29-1 TGCAGCGTTGAACGTGGGGTTTCAGATACGCAGTATTTT CSVERGVSDTQYF
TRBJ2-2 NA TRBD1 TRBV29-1 TGCAGCGTTGAAGATCTCCGGACAGGGGGCGCGACCGGGGAGCTGTTTTTT CSVEDLRTGGATGELFF
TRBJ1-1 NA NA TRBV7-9 TGTGCCAGCAGCTTACCTGTGGGCCCTTACACTGAAGCTTTCTTT CASSLPVGPYTEAFF
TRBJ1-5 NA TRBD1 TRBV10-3 TGTGCCATCAGTGAGTTGATGTCAGGGGGCAAGGGCAATCAGCCCCAGCATTTT CAISELMSGGKGNQPQHF
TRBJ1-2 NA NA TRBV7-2 TGTGCCAGCAGCTTGACGGTCAGTGTAGATGGCTACACCTTC CASSLTVSVDGYTF
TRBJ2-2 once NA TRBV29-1 TGCAGCGTTGAGTGGCAGATGAACACCGGGGAGCTGTTTTTT CSVEWQMNTGELFF
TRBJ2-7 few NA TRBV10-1 TGCGCCAGCAGTGAGTCGAGGGACTACGAGCAGTACTTC CASSESRDYEQYF
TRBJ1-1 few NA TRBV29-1 TGCAGCGTTGTCACACATTCGGACACTGAAGCTTTCTTT CSVVTHSDTEAFF
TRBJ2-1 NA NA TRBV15 TGTGCCACCAGCAGAGATGGCTACTACAATGAGCAGTTCTTC CATSRDGYYNEQFF
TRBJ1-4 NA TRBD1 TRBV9 TGTGCCAGCAGCGCGACCGGGACAGGGAATGAAAAACTGTTTTTT CASSATGTGNEKLFF
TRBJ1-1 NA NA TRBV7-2 TGTGCCAGCAGCTTAGCGCCGGCGGAATTTAGGACTGAAGCTTTCTTT CASSLAPAEFRTEAFF
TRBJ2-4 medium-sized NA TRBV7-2 TGTGCCAGCAGCCCCGGGGCCCTAGCCAAAAACATTCAGTACTTC CASSPGALAKNIQYF
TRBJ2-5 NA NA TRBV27 TGTGCCAGCAGTTCCGGGGGCGCGGCGCATTTGTACTTC CASSSGGAAHLYF
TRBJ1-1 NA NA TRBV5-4 TGTGCCAGCAGCCTCGGGACGGGGACTGAAGCTTTCTTT CASSLGTGTEAFF
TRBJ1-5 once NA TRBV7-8 TGTGCCAGCAGCACCAGCCGACAGACTCAGCCCCAGCATTTT CASSTSRQTQPQHF
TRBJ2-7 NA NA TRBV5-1 TGCGCCAGCACCTCGGCGGGAAACTACGAGCAGTACTTC CASTSAGNYEQYF
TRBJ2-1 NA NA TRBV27 TGTGCCAGCAGCCCAGTGATATCCTACAATGAGCAGTTCTTC CASSPVISYNEQFF
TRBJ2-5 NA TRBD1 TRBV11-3 TGTGCCAGCAGCTTGGACAGGTCCCAAGAGACCCAGTACTTC CASSLDRSQETQYF
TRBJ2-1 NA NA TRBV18 TGTGCCAGCTCACCACCTAGCAATGAGCAGTTCTTC CASSPPSNEQFF
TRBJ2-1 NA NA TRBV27 TGTGCCAGCACCCCCCCCGGTGTAAATGAGCAGTTCTTC CASTPPGVNEQFF
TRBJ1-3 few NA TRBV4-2 TGTGCCAGCAGCCCCGAGGCCTTCGGAGGCGCTGGAAACACCATATATTTT CASSPEAFGGAGNTIYF
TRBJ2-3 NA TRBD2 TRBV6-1 TGTGCCAGCAGTGAACTACTAGCGGGGGGGCCGGGAGATACGCAGTATTTT CASSELLAGGPGDTQYF
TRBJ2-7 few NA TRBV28 TGTGCCAGCAGTTTATACGGCTCCTACGAGCAGTACTTC CASSLYGSYEQYF
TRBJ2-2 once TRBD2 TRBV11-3 TGTGCCAGCAGCCCCCGGACTAGCGGGGGGGGTCGCACCGGGGAGCTGTTTTTT CASSPRTSGGGRTGELFF
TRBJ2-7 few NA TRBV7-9 TGTGCCAGCAGCTCGTTATCCTACGAGCAGTACTTC CASSSLSYEQYF
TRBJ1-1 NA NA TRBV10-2 TGCGCCAGCAGTCCCACGGGGGAAACAGGACAAGCTTTCTTT CASSPTGETGQAFF
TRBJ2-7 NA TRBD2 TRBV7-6 TGTGCCAGCAGCGGACTAGCGGGAGCCTACGAGCAGTACTTC CASSGLAGAYEQYF
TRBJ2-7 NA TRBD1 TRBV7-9 TGTGCCAGCAGCTCGACCCTGAGAGGACAGGGTATCTACGAGCAGTACTTC CASSSTLRGQGIYEQYF
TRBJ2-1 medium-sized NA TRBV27 TGTGCCAGCAGTTTAAAACAGGGTGAGGGCTCCTACAATGAGCAGTTCTTC CASSLKQGEGSYNEQFF
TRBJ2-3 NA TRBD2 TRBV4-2 TGTGCCAGCCGAAACCTTAGCGGGGGGACAGATACGCAGTATTTT CASRNLSGGTDTQYF
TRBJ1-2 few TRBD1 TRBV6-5 TGTGCCAGCAGTTACGGGGGGACAGGGCTCGATGGCTACACCTTC CASSYGGTGLDGYTF
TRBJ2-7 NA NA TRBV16 TGTGCCAGCAGCCCCATGCGAGGTTCCTCCTACGAGCAGTACTTC CASSPMRGSSYEQYF
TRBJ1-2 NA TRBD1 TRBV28 TGTGCCAGCAACCCGGACAGGGGGCGGGGCTATGGCTACACCTTC CASNPDRGRGYGYTF
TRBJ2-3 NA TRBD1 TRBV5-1 TGCGCCAGCAGCAGGGGGACAGCTATCGGGGCAGATACGCAGTATTTT CASSRGTAIGADTQYF
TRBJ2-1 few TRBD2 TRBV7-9 TGTGCCAGCAGCTTACCGGGAGGGGAGCAGTTCTTC CASSLPGGEQFF